Sequencing of this T cell receptor (beta chain) was carried out in a study of blood T cell repertoires in COVID-19. The CDR3 length is 14 residues. Original processing notes: Nucleated cell counts were estimated from reference gene primer amplification. Method: immunoSEQ multiplex PCR; TCRdb's copy keeps in-frame clones and lacks some. V and J calls plus clone size are reproduced from that table; the DNA served to infer D and trimming. The table shows about 130,000 clones, with approximately 80% occurring only once. The V gene is TRBV21-1, the J gene TRBJ1-5; the table's D call, TRBD1, has no DNA check behind it. TRBV21-1 is tagged as a pseudogene. This TCR was recovered from a man aged 65-85 years with acute or convalescent COVID-19. The specimen was peripheral blood. The CDR3 nucleotides read TGTGCCAGCAGCCATAGGGACACCAATCAGCCCCAGCATTTT. Translating it yields CASSHRDTNQPQHF.